This is a list of T cell receptor beta chains from one sample in a study of blood T cell repertoires in COVID-19. The repertoire was sequenced with immunoSEQ multiplex PCR; TCRdb's copy has only in-frame clones and lacks some. This table holds some 110,000 clones, about 94% found once. Sequences were obtained from peripheral blood. The source of these receptors is a man in his fifties with COVID-19, enrolled during active disease. Both conserved end residues are part of each CDR3. D genes are given only for firm matches. Only some rows state a clone size, as once, few, many or a class for expanded clones.

j_gene	d_gene	v_gene	abundance	CDR3nt	CDR3aa
TRBJ2-1	-	TRBV20-1	-	TGCAGTGCTAGTCGCGGGGACAATGAGCAGTTCTTC	CSASRGDNEQFF
TRBJ2-3	-	TRBV6-1	-	TGTGCCAGCAGTGAAAACGGGATAGATACGCAGTATTTT	CASSENGIDTQYF
TRBJ2-3	TRBD2	TRBV7-2	once	TGTGCCAGCAGCTTGGGGACTAGCGGGAGGACGCAGTATTTT	CASSLGTSGRTQYF
TRBJ2-6	-	TRBV9	-	TGTGCCAGCAGCGTAGATACAGGGTCGGGTGGGGCCAACGTCCTGACTTTC	CASSVDTGSGGANVLTF
TRBJ2-7	TRBD1	TRBV19	few	TGTGCCACCCGTAGACAGGGAGTCTCCTACGAGCAGTACTTC	CATRRQGVSYEQYF
TRBJ1-2	-	TRBV27	-	TGTGCCAGCAGTTTCCGGGACTTCTATGGCTACACCTTC	CASSFRDFYGYTF
TRBJ2-1	TRBD2	TRBV19	-	TGTGCCAGTAGTATAGCGGGAGGGCCGGGTGAGCAGTTCTTC	CASSIAGGPGEQFF
TRBJ2-2	-	TRBV7-3	-	TGTGCCAGCAGCTCAGACACCGGGGAGCTGTTTTTT	CASSSDTGELFF
TRBJ1-6	-	TRBV14	-	TGTGCCAGCACCGAGGACAGCCGTAATTCACCCCTCCACTTT	CASTEDSRNSPLHF
TRBJ2-1	TRBD2	TRBV19	-	TGTGCCAGTAGTATAGGTGGGAGGGCCTCCTACAATGAGCAGTTCTTC	CASSIGGRASYNEQFF
TRBJ1-2	TRBD1	TRBV4-3	few	TGCGCCAGCAGCACTTCACAGGGGTCGATGGGGGGCTACACCTTC	CASSTSQGSMGGYTF
TRBJ2-7	TRBD1	TRBV7-8	-	TGTGCCAGCAGCTCCCGACAGGGGGGGACCTACGAGCAGTACTTC	CASSSRQGGTYEQYF
TRBJ2-1	TRBD2	TRBV12-5	-	TGTGCTAGTGGTTTAGTAGCGGGACCGACCTCCTACAATGAGCAGTTCTTC	CASGLVAGPTSYNEQFF
TRBJ2-7	-	TRBV14	-	TGTGCCAGCAGCGTCTCCGGTTGGAGCGGGCAGTACTTC	CASSVSGWSGQYF
TRBJ1-1	TRBD1	TRBV2	once	TGTGCCAGCAGTTTGACAGGGATGAACACTGAAGCTTTCTTT	CASSLTGMNTEAFF
TRBJ2-7	TRBD2	TRBV9	-	TGTGCCAGCAGCGTAGGGCTAGCGGGAGATTCCTACGAGCAGTACTTC	CASSVGLAGDSYEQYF
TRBJ2-1	-	TRBV5-1	-	TGCGCCAGCAGCTTGGCACGGAATGAGCAGTTCTTC	CASSLARNEQFF
TRBJ1-1	-	TRBV7-2	-	TGTGCCAGCAGCGTCTCCCCGAACACTGAAGCTTTCTTT	CASSVSPNTEAFF
TRBJ1-1	-	TRBV7-8	-	TGTGCCAGCAGCCGAGGGAGCGGGATGAACACTGAAGCTTTCTTT	CASSRGSGMNTEAFF
TRBJ2-1	-	TRBV6-2/TRBV6-3	-	TGTGCCAGCAGTTACCCCCTCGTTGGAGGGGATGACAATGAGCAGTTCTTC	CASSYPLVGGDDNEQFF
TRBJ2-3	-	TRBV5-4	-	TGTGCCAGCAGCTTGGTAACAGGGGGGGGTTCGGATACGCAGTATTTT	CASSLVTGGGSDTQYF
TRBJ2-6	-	TRBV2	-	TGTGCCAGCAAGGACACGGGGGCCAACGTCCTGACTTTC	CASKDTGANVLTF
TRBJ1-2	-	TRBV5-4	-	TGTGCCAGCAGCTTGTTTGGGGGGTCTAACTATGGCTACACCTTC	CASSLFGGSNYGYTF
TRBJ2-2	TRBD2	TRBV10-2	-	TGCGCCAGCAGTGCGGGAGGGAGTCCGAACACCGGGGAGCTGTTTTTT	CASSAGGSPNTGELFF
TRBJ2-7	TRBD2	TRBV6-2/TRBV6-3	-	TGTGCCAGCAGTTACCGGAGACTAGCGGGAGGGGTGAAGCAGTACTTC	CASSYRRLAGGVKQYF
TRBJ2-3	-	TRBV2	-	TGTGCCATCTCTAGCACAGATACGCAGTATTTT	CAISSTDTQYF
TRBJ2-3	-	TRBV21-1	-	TGTGCCAGCAGCAGACTAGCGGGAGCGGTAAGCACAGATACGCAGTATTTT	CASSRLAGAVSTDTQYF
TRBJ2-1	TRBD2	TRBV7-2	once	TGTGCCAGCAGTAGGCGGACTAGCGGGAGTCTGAATGAGCAGTTCTTC	CASSRRTSGSLNEQFF
TRBJ2-7	-	TRBV28	-	TGTGCCAGCAGTGAGGGCCGCACCTACGAGCAGTACTTC	CASSEGRTYEQYF
TRBJ2-3	TRBD2	TRBV4-2	-	TGTGCCAGCAGCCCGCTAGCGGGCACAGATACGCAGTATTTT	CASSPLAGTDTQYF
TRBJ2-2	TRBD1	TRBV11-3	-	TGTGCCAGCAGCAACCGTGGGACAGCGAACACCGGGGAGCTGTTTTTT	CASSNRGTANTGELFF
TRBJ1-4	-	TRBV6-6	-	TGTGCCAGCAGTTCTACTACGGGGTGGACTAATGAAAAACTGTTTTTT	CASSSTTGWTNEKLFF
TRBJ1-5	-	TRBV5-6	-	TGTGCCAGCAGCTTGCGCGGGGTAAATCAGCCCCAGCATTTT	CASSLRGVNQPQHF
TRBJ2-3	-	TRBV27	once	TGTGCCAGCAGTTTGGGGGGATTCACAGATACGCAGTATTTT	CASSLGGFTDTQYF
TRBJ2-1	TRBD1	TRBV6-1	-	TGTGCCAGCAGTGAAGCGACTACAGGGGCCTACAATGAGCAGTTCTTC	CASSEATTGAYNEQFF
TRBJ1-1	-	TRBV5-6	once	TGTGCCAGCAGTCTAGTGGACAGTAACACTGAAGCTTTCTTT	CASSLVDSNTEAFF
TRBJ2-3	-	TRBV7-9	-	TGTGCCAGCAGCTTACAGGGGGGTGGTCCAGATACGCAGTATTTT	CASSLQGGGPDTQYF
TRBJ2-7	-	TRBV7-6	-	TGTGCCAGCAGCCCCAACGACGGGGTCTCCTACGAGCAGTACTTC	CASSPNDGVSYEQYF
TRBJ2-5	-	TRBV5-1	-	TGCGCCAGGATCTCAGGGACTCAAGAGGGGACCCAGTACTTC	CARISGTQEGTQYF
TRBJ2-3	TRBD1	TRBV6-1	-	TGTGCCAGCAGTGAAGGGCAGGGGGCGAGGGCAGATACGCAGTATTTT	CASSEGQGARADTQYF
TRBJ1-5	-	TRBV7-9	-	TGTGCCAGCAGCTTTGGGGGGACTCAGCCCCAGCATTTT	CASSFGGTQPQHF
TRBJ2-1	TRBD2	TRBV9	-	TGTGCCAGCAGCGTAGGGACTAGCGGGAGGCCCTACAATGAGCAGTTCTTC	CASSVGTSGRPYNEQFF
TRBJ1-5	TRBD1	TRBV28	-	TGTGCCAGCAGCAGCACCCGGGACAGGGACAATCAGCCCCAGCATTTT	CASSSTRDRDNQPQHF
TRBJ2-7	TRBD2	TRBV4-1	few	TGCGCCAGCAGCCTAGCGGGGAACTACGAGCAGTACTTC	CASSLAGNYEQYF
TRBJ2-6	TRBD1	TRBV6-2/TRBV6-3	-	TGTGCCAGCAGTTACGTCACGGGACAGGGCCACTCTGGGGCCAACGTCCTGACTTTC	CASSYVTGQGHSGANVLTF
TRBJ1-5	-	TRBV19	once	TGTGCCAGTAACCAAGACAGTCGCAATCAGCCCCAGCATTTT	CASNQDSRNQPQHF
TRBJ1-1	-	TRBV29-1	-	TGCAGCGTTGTCCGCGGATTGAACACTGAAGCTTTCTTT	CSVVRGLNTEAFF
TRBJ1-2	TRBD1	TRBV18	-	TGTGCCAGCTCCTTACAGGGGGCGAATGGCTACACCTTC	CASSLQGANGYTF
TRBJ2-1	-	TRBV14	-	TGTGCCAGCAGCCGAGGGCAGCAGAGATACTTCTTC	CASSRGQQRYFF
TRBJ2-7	TRBD1	TRBV7-9	-	TGTGCCAGCAGCTCCTTTGGACAGGGGGGCTCCTACGAGCAGTACTTC	CASSSFGQGGSYEQYF
TRBJ1-2	-	TRBV20-1	-	TGCAGTGCTAGTTACACCTTCTATGGCTACACCTTC	CSASYTFYGYTF
TRBJ2-7	TRBD2	TRBV9	-	TGTGCCAGCAGCGTAGCTGGGACTAGCAGTTACGAGCAGTACTTC	CASSVAGTSSYEQYF
TRBJ2-1	TRBD2	TRBV27	-	TGTGCCAGCAGTTTATCCGGACTAGAGGGACTCTCCTACAATGAGCAGTTCTTC	CASSLSGLEGLSYNEQFF
TRBJ1-1	-	TRBV28	-	TGTGCCAGCAGTTTATTCGGACTAGGGAGCGGAAACACTGAAGCTTTCTTT	CASSLFGLGSGNTEAFF